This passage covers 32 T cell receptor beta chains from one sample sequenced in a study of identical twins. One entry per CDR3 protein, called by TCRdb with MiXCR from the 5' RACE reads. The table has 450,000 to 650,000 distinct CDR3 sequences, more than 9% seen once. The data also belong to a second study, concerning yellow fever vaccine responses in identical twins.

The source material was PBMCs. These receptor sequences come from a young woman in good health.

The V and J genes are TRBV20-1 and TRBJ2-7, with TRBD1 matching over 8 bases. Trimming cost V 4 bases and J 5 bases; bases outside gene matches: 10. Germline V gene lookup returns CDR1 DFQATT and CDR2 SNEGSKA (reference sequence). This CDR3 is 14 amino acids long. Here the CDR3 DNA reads TGCAGTGCTATGTATCAGGGGGCGCGCGACGAGCAGTACTTC. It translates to CSAMYQGARDEQYF.

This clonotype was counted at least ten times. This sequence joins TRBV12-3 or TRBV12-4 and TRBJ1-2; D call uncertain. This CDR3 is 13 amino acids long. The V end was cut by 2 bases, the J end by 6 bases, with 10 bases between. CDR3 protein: CASSLNSRDGYTF. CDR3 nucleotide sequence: TGTGCCAGCAGTTTAAACTCGAGGGATGGCTACACCTTC.

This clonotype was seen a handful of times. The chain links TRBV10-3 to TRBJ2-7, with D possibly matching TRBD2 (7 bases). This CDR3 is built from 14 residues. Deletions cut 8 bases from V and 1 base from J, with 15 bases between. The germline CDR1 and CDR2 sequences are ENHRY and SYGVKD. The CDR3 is CAISYEGGSYEQYF. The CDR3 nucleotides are TGTGCCATCTCCTACGAGGGGGGGTCCTACGAGCAGTACTTC.

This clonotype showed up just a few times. The CDR3 here is CASSPLARTDNSPLHF. CDR3 coding DNA: TGTGCCAGCTCACCCCTCGCGAGGACAGATAATTCACCCCTCCACTTT. The chain combines TRBV18 with TRBJ1-6; a weak D match, TRBD1 (6 bases). CDR3 length equals 16 residues. Germline lookup yields CDR1 KGHSH and CDR2 LQKENI. Trimming removed 3 bases at V and 5 bases at J, with 14 bases between. Together with reference TRBV18 and TRBJ1-6, the CDR3 gives the full variable domain: NAGVMQNPRHLVRRRGQEARLRCSPMKGHSHVYWYRQLPEEGLKFMVYLQKENIIDESGMPKERFSAEFPKEGPSILRIQQVVRGDSAAYFCASSPLARTDNSPLHFGNGTRLTVT.

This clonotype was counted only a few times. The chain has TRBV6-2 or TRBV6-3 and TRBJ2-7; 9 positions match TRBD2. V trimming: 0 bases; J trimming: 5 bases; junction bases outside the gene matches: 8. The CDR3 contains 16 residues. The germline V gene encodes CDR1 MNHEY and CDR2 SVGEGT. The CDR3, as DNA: TGTGCCAGCAGTTACTCGAGGCGGGAGGGCCAACACGAGCAGTACTTC. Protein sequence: CASSYSRREGQHEQYF.

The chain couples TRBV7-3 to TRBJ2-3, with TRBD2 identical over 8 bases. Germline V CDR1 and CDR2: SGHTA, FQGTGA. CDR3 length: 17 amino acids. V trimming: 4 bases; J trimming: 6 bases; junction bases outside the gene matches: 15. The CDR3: CASSSPLAGPPSDTQYF. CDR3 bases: TGTGCCAGCAGCTCCCCTTTAGCGGGGCCTCCCTCCGATACGCAGTATTTT.

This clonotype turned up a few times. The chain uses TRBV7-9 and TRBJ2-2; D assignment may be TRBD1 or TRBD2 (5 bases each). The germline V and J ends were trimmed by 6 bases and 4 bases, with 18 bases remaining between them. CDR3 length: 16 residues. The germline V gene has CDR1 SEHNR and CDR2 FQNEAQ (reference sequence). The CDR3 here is CASSPRGDSSTGELFF. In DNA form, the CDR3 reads TGTGCCAGCAGTCCTCGAGGGGATTCGAGCACCGGGGAGCTGTTTTTT.

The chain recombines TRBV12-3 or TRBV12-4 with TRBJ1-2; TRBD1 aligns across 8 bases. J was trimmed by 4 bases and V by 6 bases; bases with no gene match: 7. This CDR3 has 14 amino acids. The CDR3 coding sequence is TGTGCCAGCAGCCCCAGGGGGCGCGGCTATGGCTACACCTTC. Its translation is CASSPRGRGYGYTF.

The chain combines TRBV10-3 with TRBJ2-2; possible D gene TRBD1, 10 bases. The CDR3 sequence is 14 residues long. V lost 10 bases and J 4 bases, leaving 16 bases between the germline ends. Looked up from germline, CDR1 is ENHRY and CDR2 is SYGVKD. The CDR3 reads CASGRDRGTGELFF. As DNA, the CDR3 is TGTGCCAGCGGGAGGGACAGGGGCACCGGGGAGCTGTTTTTT.

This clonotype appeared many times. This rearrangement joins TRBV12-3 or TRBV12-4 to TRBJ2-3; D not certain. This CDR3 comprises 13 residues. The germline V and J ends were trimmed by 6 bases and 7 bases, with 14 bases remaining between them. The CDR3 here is CASSQSRRNTQYF. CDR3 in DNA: TGTGCCAGCAGCCAGAGCCGGCGAAATACGCAGTATTTT.

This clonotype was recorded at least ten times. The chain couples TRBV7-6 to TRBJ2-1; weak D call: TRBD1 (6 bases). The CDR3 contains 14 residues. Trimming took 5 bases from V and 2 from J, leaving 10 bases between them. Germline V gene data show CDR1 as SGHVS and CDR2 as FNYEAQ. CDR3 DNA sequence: TGTGCCAGCAGCCCCCGGACAGCCTACAATGAGCAGTTCTTC. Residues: CASSPRTAYNEQFF.

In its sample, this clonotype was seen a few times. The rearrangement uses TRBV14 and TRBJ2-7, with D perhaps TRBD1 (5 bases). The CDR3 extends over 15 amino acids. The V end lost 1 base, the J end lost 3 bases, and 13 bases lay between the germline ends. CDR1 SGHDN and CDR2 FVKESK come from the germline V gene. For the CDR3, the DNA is TGTGCCAGCAGCCAAGTAGGAATGACAGACTACGAGCAGTACTTC. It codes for CASSQVGMTDYEQYF.

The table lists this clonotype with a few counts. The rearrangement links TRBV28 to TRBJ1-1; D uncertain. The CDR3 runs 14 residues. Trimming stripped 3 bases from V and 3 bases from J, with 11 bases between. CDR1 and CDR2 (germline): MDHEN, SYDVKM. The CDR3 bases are TGTGCCAGCAGTTTGACCCCTATGCACACTGAAGCTTTCTTT. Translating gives CASSLTPMHTEAFF.

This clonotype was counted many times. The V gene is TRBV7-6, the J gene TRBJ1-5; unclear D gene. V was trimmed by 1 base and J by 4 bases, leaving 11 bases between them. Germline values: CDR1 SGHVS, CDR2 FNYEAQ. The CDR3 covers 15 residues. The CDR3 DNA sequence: TGTGCCAGCAGCTTAGACATAGGGAGGAATCAGCCCCAGCATTTT. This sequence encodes CASSLDIGRNQPQHF.

As DNA, the CDR3 is TGTGCCAGCGCTATAGCGGGAAATTCCTACGAGCAGTACTTC. Translation: CASAIAGNSYEQYF. The rearrangement joins TRBV9 to TRBJ2-7, with TRBD2 identical over 8 bases. Losses at the gene ends were 7 bases for V and 1 base for J; bases not matched to a gene: 7. CDR3 length: 14 amino acids. Per the germline V gene, CDR1 is SGDLS and CDR2 is YYNGEE.

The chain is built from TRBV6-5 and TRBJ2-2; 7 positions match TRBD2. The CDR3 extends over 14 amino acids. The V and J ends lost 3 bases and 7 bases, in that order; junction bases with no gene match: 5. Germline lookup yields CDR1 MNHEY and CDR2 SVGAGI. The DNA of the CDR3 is TGTGCCAGCAGTTATTTCAGGGAGGGCGGGGAGCTGTTTTTT. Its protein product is CASSYFREGGELFF.

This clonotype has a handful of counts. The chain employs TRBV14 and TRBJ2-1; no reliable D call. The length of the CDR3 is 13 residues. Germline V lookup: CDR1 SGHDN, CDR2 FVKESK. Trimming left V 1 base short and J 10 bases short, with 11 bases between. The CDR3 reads CASSQADGLEQFF. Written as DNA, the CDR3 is TGTGCCAGCAGCCAAGCGGACGGGCTCGAGCAGTTCTTC.

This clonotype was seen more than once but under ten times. The DNA for the CDR3 is TGTGCCAGCAGCCCAGTCCGAAGAGCAGATACGCAGTATTTT. Protein product: CASSPVRRADTQYF. The rearrangement links TRBV28 to TRBJ2-3; D is uncertain. Trimming removed 6 bases from V and 4 bases from J, with 14 bases in between. CDR3 size: 14 residues. The germline V gene encodes CDR1 MDHEN and CDR2 SYDVKM.

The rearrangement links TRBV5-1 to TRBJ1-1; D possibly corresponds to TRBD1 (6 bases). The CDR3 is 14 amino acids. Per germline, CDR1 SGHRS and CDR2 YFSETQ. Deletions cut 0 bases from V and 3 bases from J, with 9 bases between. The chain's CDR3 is CASSLEQGYTEAFF. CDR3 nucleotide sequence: TGCGCCAGCAGCTTGGAACAGGGTTACACTGAAGCTTTCTTT.

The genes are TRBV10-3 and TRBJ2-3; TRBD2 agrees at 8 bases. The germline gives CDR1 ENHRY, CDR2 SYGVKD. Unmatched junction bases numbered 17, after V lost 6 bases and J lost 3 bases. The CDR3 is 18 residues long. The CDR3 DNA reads TGTGCCATCAGCCAATCCCACACCGGGACTAGTTTTACAGATACGCAGTATTTT. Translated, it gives CAISQSHTGTSFTDTQYF.

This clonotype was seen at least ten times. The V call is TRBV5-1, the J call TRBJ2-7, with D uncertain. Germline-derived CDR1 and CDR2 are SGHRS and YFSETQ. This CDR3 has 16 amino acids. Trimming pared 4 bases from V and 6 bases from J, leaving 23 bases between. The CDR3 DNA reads TGCGCCAGCAGCCCTGCCAGGCTAATGTCGTCGGGCGAGCAGTACTTC. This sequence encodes CASSPARLMSSGEQYF.

The CDR3 bases are TGTGCCAGCAGTGATCTCGGACCAGTGGAGACCCAGTACTTC. Encoded protein: CASSDLGPVETQYF. The rearrangement joins TRBV6-1 to TRBJ2-5; D is unresolved. The CDR3 extends over 14 amino acids. V was shortened by 3 bases and J by 5 bases, with 13 bases between the two germline ends. Germline values: CDR1 MNHNS, CDR2 SASEGT.

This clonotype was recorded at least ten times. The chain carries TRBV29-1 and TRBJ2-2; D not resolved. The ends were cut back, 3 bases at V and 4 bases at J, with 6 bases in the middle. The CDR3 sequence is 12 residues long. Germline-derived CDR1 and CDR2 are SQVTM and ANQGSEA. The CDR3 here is CSVDRGTGELFF. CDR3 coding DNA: TGCAGCGTTGATCGTGGCACCGGGGAGCTGTTTTTT.

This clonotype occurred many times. The CDR3, as DNA: TGTGCCAGCAGCTTAGACGGGAGTGGTCGGTACGAGCAGTACTTC. It yields the protein CASSLDGSGRYEQYF. The chain recombines TRBV7-2 with TRBJ2-7; D is possibly TRBD2 (6 bases). V gave up 1 base and J gave up 4 bases, with 14 bases separating them. Germline loops: CDR1 SGHTA, CDR2 FQGNSA. The CDR3 runs to 15 residues.

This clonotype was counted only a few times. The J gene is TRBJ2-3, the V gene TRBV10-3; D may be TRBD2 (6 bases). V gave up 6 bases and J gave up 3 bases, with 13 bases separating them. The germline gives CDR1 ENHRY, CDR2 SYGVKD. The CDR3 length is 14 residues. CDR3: CAISPPGGTDTQYF. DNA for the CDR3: TGTGCCATCAGCCCCCCCGGGGGAACAGATACGCAGTATTTT.

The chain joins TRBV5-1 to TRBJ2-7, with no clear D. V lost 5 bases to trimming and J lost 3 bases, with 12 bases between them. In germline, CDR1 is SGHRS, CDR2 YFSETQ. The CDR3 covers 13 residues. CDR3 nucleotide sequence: TGCGCCAGCAGGGCGTCCGGAAACTACGAGCAGTACTTC. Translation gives CASRASGNYEQYF.

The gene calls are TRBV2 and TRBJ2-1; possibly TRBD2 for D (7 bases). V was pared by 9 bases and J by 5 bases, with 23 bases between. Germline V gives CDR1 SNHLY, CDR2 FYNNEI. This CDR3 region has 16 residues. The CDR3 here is CARRHRDGGGNNEQFF. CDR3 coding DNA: TGTGCCAGGCGACATCGAGACGGCGGGGGCAACAATGAGCAGTTCTTC.

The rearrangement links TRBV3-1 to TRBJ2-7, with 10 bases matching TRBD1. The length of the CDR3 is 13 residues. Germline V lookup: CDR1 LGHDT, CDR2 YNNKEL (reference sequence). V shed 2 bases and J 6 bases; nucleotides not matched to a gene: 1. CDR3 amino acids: CASSQRTGGEQYF. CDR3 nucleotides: TGTGCCAGCAGCCAACGGACAGGGGGCGAGCAGTACTTC.

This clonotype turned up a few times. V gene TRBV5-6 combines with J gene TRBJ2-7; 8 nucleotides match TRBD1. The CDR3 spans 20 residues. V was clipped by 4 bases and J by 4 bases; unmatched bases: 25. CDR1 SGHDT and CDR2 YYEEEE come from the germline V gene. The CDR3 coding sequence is TGTGCCAGCAGCGGGGGGAGTTGGACAGGGATATCGGTCGGGAGTTACGAGCAGTACTTC. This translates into CASSGGSWTGISVGSYEQYF.

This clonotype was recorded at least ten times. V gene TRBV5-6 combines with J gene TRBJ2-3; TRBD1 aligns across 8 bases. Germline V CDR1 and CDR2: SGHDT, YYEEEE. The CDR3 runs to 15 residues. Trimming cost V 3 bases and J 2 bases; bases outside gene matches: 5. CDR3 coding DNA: TGTGCCAGCAGCTGGACAGGGAAGAACACAGATACGCAGTATTTT. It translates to CASSWTGKNTDTQYF.

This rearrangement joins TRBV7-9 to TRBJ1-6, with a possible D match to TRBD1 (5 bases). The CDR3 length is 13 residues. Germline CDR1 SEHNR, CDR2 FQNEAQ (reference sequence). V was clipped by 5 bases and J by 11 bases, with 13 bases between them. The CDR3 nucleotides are TGTGCCAGCAGCGGAGACAGACCCGCACCCCTCCACTTT. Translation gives CASSGDRPAPLHF.

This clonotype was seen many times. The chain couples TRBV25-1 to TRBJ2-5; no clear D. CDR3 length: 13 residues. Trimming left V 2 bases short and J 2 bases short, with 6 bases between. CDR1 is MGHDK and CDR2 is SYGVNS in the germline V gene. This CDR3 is CASSEKDQETQYF. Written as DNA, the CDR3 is TGTGCCAGCAGTGAAAAGGATCAAGAGACCCAGTACTTC.